This is a list of T cell receptor beta chains from one sample in a study of chemoradiotherapy in HPV16-positive cancers. Only in-frame clones appear in the TCRdb table, and some are missing; sequencing was by immunoSEQ multiplex PCR. The repertoire holds about 7,800 clones, with approximately 73% as singletons. The sample here was taken from a patient who underwent chemoradiotherapy. The receptors shown here come from a human donor with HPV-associated anogenital cancer. The CDR3 runs from the conserved cysteine through the conserved F or W. Each record gives: V gene, J gene, D gene, CDR3 protein. A D gene is named only where the DNA matches it firmly.

v_gene: TRBV10-3; j_gene: TRBJ2-7; d_gene: TRBD1; CDR3aa: CATPGQGHEQYF
v_gene: TRBV2; j_gene: TRBJ2-1; d_gene: TRBD2; CDR3aa: CASTIAGPPQFF
v_gene: TRBV9; j_gene: TRBJ2-5; d_gene: TRBD2; CDR3aa: CASSPRAGGPQETQYF
v_gene: TRBV19; j_gene: TRBJ2-4; d_gene: TRBD1; CDR3aa: CASSIDRVFPIQYF
v_gene: TRBV29-1; j_gene: TRBJ2-7; d_gene: NA; CDR3aa: CSVVSPNYYEQYF
v_gene: TRBV7-8; j_gene: TRBJ1-1; d_gene: NA; CDR3aa: CASSLFSSTGSAFF
v_gene: TRBV25-1; j_gene: TRBJ2-7; d_gene: NA; CDR3aa: CASSDGGRGPYEQYF
v_gene: TRBV2; j_gene: TRBJ1-5; d_gene: TRBD1; CDR3aa: CASSGGTVGNQPQHF
v_gene: TRBV6-1; j_gene: TRBJ2-7; d_gene: TRBD1; CDR3aa: CASREGQGGFYEQYF
v_gene: TRBV28; j_gene: TRBJ2-1; d_gene: TRBD2; CDR3aa: CASSPLAGDPGPNNEQFF
v_gene: TRBV4-3; j_gene: TRBJ2-1; d_gene: NA; CDR3aa: CASSVNYRGSSYNEQFF
v_gene: TRBV18; j_gene: TRBJ2-2; d_gene: TRBD1; CDR3aa: CASSPDIRTGYSGELFF
v_gene: TRBV7-2; j_gene: TRBJ2-1; d_gene: TRBD2; CDR3aa: CASSLSGQRGGNEQFF
v_gene: TRBV19; j_gene: TRBJ2-1; d_gene: NA; CDR3aa: CASSPSVNEQFF
v_gene: TRBV9; j_gene: TRBJ2-2; d_gene: TRBD1; CDR3aa: CASGRGQGNTGELFF
v_gene: TRBV5-4; j_gene: TRBJ1-1; d_gene: NA; CDR3aa: CASSLAGGRTEAFF
v_gene: TRBV28; j_gene: TRBJ1-1; d_gene: NA; CDR3aa: CASSLRQSMTEAFF
v_gene: TRBV5-8; j_gene: TRBJ2-7; d_gene: TRBD1; CDR3aa: CASSLDRGSYEQYF
v_gene: TRBV6-1; j_gene: TRBJ1-5; d_gene: NA; CDR3aa: CASSETWDGQPQHF
v_gene: TRBV6-5; j_gene: TRBJ2-3; d_gene: NA; CDR3aa: CGAGPGTLADTQYF
v_gene: TRBV7-6; j_gene: TRBJ1-1; d_gene: NA; CDR3aa: CASSPRPLRRTEAFF
v_gene: TRBV19; j_gene: TRBJ2-2; d_gene: TRBD2; CDR3aa: CASSFSGGNTGELFF
v_gene: TRBV6-1; j_gene: TRBJ1-6; d_gene: NA; CDR3aa: CASIQGNNSPLHF
v_gene: TRBV11-3; j_gene: TRBJ2-1; d_gene: TRBD2; CDR3aa: CASSLDFGREANEQFF
v_gene: TRBV12-5; j_gene: TRBJ1-4; d_gene: TRBD1; CDR3aa: CASGQGQVANEKLFF
v_gene: TRBV10-3; j_gene: TRBJ2-1; d_gene: TRBD2; CDR3aa: CAIRWGGTDEQFF
v_gene: TRBV18; j_gene: TRBJ1-2; d_gene: NA; CDR3aa: CASSPPQYGHGYTF
v_gene: TRBV5-8; j_gene: TRBJ2-1; d_gene: TRBD2; CDR3aa: CASSSRGMNNEQFF
v_gene: TRBV6-6; j_gene: TRBJ2-2; d_gene: TRBD2; CDR3aa: CASSRTSGPTGELFF
v_gene: TRBV4-3; j_gene: TRBJ1-3; d_gene: NA; CDR3aa: CASSQDLALNTIYF
v_gene: TRBV6-6; j_gene: TRBJ1-3; d_gene: TRBD1; CDR3aa: CASGDRESGSGNTIYF
v_gene: TRBV7-6; j_gene: TRBJ2-2; d_gene: TRBD2; CDR3aa: CASSERTREGNTGELFF
v_gene: TRBV7-8; j_gene: TRBJ2-1; d_gene: NA; CDR3aa: CASSSPGSYNEQFF
v_gene: TRBV2; j_gene: TRBJ1-2; d_gene: NA; CDR3aa: CASLWGWANYGYTF
v_gene: TRBV11-3; j_gene: TRBJ1-1; d_gene: TRBD1; CDR3aa: CASSPRGRGAGITEAFF
v_gene: TRBV11-2; j_gene: TRBJ1-2; d_gene: NA; CDR3aa: CASSLAGDGYTF
v_gene: TRBV9; j_gene: TRBJ2-3; d_gene: NA; CDR3aa: CASSVDTDTQYF
v_gene: TRBV2; j_gene: TRBJ1-1; d_gene: NA; CDR3aa: CASRAAGNTEAFF
v_gene: TRBV9; j_gene: TRBJ2-3; d_gene: TRBD2; CDR3aa: CASSARLAGSATDTQYF
v_gene: TRBV30; j_gene: TRBJ1-4; d_gene: TRBD1; CDR3aa: CAWSEFGQGNREKLFF
v_gene: TRBV18; j_gene: TRBJ1-1; d_gene: NA; CDR3aa: CASSLPSVNTEAFF
v_gene: TRBV2; j_gene: TRBJ2-7; d_gene: TRBD1; CDR3aa: CASSLQGASIYEQYF
v_gene: TRBV6-1; j_gene: TRBJ1-1; d_gene: TRBD1; CDR3aa: CASRKQGIEAFF
v_gene: TRBV27; j_gene: TRBJ1-3; d_gene: TRBD1; CDR3aa: CASRPLSVGTGRFSGNTIYF
v_gene: TRBV6-5; j_gene: TRBJ2-3; d_gene: NA; CDR3aa: CASSDRESTDTQYF
v_gene: TRBV4-3; j_gene: TRBJ2-1; d_gene: NA; CDR3aa: CASSQASVGEQFF
v_gene: TRBV29-1; j_gene: TRBJ1-3; d_gene: TRBD1; CDR3aa: CSAAPALTGSGNTIYF
v_gene: TRBV30; j_gene: TRBJ2-1; d_gene: TRBD2; CDR3aa: CAWSLTSGINNEQFF
v_gene: TRBV2; j_gene: TRBJ1-1; d_gene: NA; CDR3aa: CASSPLSAMNTEAFF
v_gene: TRBV18; j_gene: TRBJ1-2; d_gene: NA; CDR3aa: CASSPQGGIYGYTF
v_gene: TRBV7-9; j_gene: TRBJ1-1; d_gene: TRBD1; CDR3aa: CASSPGQIYEAFF